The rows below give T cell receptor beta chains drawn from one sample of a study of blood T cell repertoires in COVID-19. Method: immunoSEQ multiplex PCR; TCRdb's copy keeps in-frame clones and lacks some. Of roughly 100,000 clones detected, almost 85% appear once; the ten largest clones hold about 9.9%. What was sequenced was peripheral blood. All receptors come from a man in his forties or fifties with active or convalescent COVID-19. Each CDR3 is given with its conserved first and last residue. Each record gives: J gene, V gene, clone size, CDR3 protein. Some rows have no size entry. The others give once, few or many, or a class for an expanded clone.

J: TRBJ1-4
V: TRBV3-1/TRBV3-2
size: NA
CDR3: CASSRGSIQEKLFF

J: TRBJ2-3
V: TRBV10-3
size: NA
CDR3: CAISGSADTQYF

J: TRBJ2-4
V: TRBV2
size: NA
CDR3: CASSETPSVAKNIQYF

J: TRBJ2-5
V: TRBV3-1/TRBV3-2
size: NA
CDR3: CASSPPTGTGETQYF

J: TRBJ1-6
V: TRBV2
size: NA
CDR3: CASSEREEAPLHF

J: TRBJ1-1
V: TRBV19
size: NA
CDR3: CASRFGTEAFF

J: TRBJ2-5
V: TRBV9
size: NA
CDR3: CASSVDPGLAETQYF

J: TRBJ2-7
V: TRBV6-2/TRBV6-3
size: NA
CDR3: CASSYRRGAYEQYF

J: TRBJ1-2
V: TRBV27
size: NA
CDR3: CASSSVGTDHYGYTF

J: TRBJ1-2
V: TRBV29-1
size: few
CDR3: CSDTGTGYGYTF

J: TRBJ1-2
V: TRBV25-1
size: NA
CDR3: CASSASTGFYGYTF

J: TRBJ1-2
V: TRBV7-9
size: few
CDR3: CASSPIQGSYLF

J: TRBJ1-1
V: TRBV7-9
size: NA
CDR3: CASSPRVMNTEAFF

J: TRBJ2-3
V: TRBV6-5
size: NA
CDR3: CASSYRTSGGALQYF

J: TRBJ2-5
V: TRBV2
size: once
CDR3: CASSENRGTETQYF

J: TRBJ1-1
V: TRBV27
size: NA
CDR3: CASRTTGEAFF

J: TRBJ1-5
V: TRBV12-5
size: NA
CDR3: CASGLDRGLYSNQPQHF

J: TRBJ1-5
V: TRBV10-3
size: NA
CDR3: CAIRDSSNQPQHF

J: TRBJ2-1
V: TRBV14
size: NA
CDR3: CASSQVGTSGGIYNEQFF

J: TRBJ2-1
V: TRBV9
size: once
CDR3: CASSVEFGTGYNEQFF

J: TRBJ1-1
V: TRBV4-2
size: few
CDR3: CASSQESGVMNTEAFF

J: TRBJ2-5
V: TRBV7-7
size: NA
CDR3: CASSLAVSGGALGLETQYF

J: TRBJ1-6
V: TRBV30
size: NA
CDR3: CAWRGQGANSPLHF

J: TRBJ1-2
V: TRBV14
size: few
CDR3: CASNGTGGRNISGYTF

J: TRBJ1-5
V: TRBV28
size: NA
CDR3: CASEDTDSNQPQHF

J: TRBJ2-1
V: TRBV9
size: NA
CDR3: CASSVEGETYNEQFF

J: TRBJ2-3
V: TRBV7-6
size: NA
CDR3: CASSHRLAGGTDTQYF

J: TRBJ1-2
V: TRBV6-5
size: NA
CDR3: CASSPDSNYGYTF

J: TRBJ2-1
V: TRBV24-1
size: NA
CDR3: CATSVRIPGTGRYGSEQFF

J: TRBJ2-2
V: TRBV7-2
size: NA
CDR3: CASSFARGSGELFF

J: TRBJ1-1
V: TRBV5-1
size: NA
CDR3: CASSLAGTAINTEAFF

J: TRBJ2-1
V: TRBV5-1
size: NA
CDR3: CASSLAGDTLGEQFF

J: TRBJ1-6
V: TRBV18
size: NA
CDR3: CASSLGTGGGTRNSPLHF

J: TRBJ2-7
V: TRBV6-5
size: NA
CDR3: CASSYSGGLYEQYF

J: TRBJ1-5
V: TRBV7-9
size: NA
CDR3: CASSLAGGSEWHF

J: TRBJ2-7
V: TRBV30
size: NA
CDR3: CAWSVARVSYEQYF

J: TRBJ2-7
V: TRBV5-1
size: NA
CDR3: CASSFGGTEQYF

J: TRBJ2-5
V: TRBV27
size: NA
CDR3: CASRESGLAVQETQYF

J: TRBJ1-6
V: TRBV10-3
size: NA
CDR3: CAIREDSLSYNSPLHF

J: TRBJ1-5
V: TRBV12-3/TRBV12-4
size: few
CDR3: CASSQSGGQAQHF

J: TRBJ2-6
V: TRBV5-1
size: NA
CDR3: CASSPTGTGANVLTF

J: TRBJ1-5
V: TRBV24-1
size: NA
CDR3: CATSAGDQPQHF

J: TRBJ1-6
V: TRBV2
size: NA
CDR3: CASSVGQSLNSPLHF

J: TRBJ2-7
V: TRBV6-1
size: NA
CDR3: CASSEIPAGREQYF

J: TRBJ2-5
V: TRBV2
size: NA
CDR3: CASIAGVRETQYF

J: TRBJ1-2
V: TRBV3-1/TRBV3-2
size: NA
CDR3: CASSQDGGRKKYGYTF

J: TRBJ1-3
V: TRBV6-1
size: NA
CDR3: CASSEPGVGSGNTIYF